A single sample gave rise to the 16 T cell receptor beta chains below, sequenced in a study of T cell responses to AZD1222 COVID-19 vaccine. The protocol was immunoSEQ multiplex PCR, while the TCRdb copy is restricted to in-frame clones and leaves out a portion. The data contain about 130,000 clones, 93% of them singletons. The sequencing used peripheral blood, collected on day 0 of AZD1222 vaccination. Receptors originate from an adult in good health.

CDR3 nucleotides: TGTGCCTGGAGTGCAACACGAAGCTCCTACGAGCAGTACTTC. Translated: CAWSATRSSYEQYF. This rearrangement joins TRBV30 to TRBJ2-7, with D hard to call. V was trimmed by 1 base and J by 0 bases, leaving 10 bases between them. Germline-derived CDR1 and CDR2 are GTSNPN and SVGIG (reference sequence). This CDR3 is built from 14 residues.

This chain links TRBV7-2 with TRBJ1-2, with unresolved D. The CDR3 runs 15 residues. Trimming cost V 1 base and J 4 bases, with 13 bases left between them. Germline values: CDR1 SGHTA, CDR2 FQGNSA. The CDR3 loop reads CASSLGVPTGYGYTF. The CDR3 bases are TGTGCCAGCAGCTTAGGGGTTCCCACGGGCTATGGCTACACCTTC.

The genes are TRBV6-2 or TRBV6-3 and TRBJ2-3, with unresolved D. Trimming took 2 bases from V and 5 from J, leaving 14 bases between them. CDR1 is MNHEY, CDR2 SVGEGT, per germline. There are 15 residues in the CDR3. In DNA, the CDR3 is TGTGCCAGCAGTTACCGCCGGGCGGAAGTAGATACGCAGTATTTT. This gives the protein CASSYRRAEVDTQYF.

The V and J genes are TRBV30 and TRBJ2-7, with 8 bases that match TRBD1. CDR3 length: 13 amino acids. CDR1 and CDR2 from the germline V gene are GTSNPN and SVGIG (reference sequence). V shed 6 bases, J shed 0 bases, and the junction held 4 bases outside the gene matches. In DNA, the CDR3 is TGTGCCTGCAGGACAGGGTACTCCTACGAGCAGTACTTC. It translates to CACRTGYSYEQYF.

The chain is built from TRBV6-5 and TRBJ2-7; D uncertain. CDR3 length equals 12 residues. Per the germline V gene, CDR1 is MNHEY and CDR2 is SVGAGI. Between the trimmed V and J ends, which lost 9 bases and 2 bases, there was a span of 11 bases. DNA of the CDR3: TGTGCCAGATACGACCGCCCCTACGAGCAGTACTTC. Its translation is CARYDRPYEQYF.

J is TRBJ1-1 and V is TRBV6-1; D gene unclear. Deletions cut 2 bases from V and 4 bases from J, with 5 bases between. The CDR3 runs to 12 residues. Looked up from germline, CDR1 is MNHNS and CDR2 is SASEGT. CDR3 nucleotides: TGTGCCAGCAGTGAATTGGGCACTGAAGCTTTCTTT. Its protein is CASSELGTEAFF.

This chain links TRBV6-6 with TRBJ2-7; 11 bases align to TRBD1. Germline loops: CDR1 MNHNY, CDR2 SVGAGI (reference sequence). CDR3 length: 15 amino acids. Trimming at V came to 5 bases and at J to 6 bases, leaving 9 bases not matched to a gene. The CDR3 is CASSPPGTGGSEQYF. DNA for the CDR3: TGTGCCAGCAGTCCTCCCGGGACAGGGGGGTCCGAGCAGTACTTC.

The rearrangement joins TRBV6-5 to TRBJ1-1; D not certain. Per germline, CDR1 MNHEY and CDR2 SVGAGI. The CDR3 spans 14 residues. Trimming shortened V by 7 bases and J by 8 bases, and 20 bases separated the two germline ends. The DNA of the CDR3 is TGTGCCAGCATCTTACGGTGGGTCGGAGGGGAAGCTTTCTTT. Protein product: CASILRWVGGEAFF.

V and J are TRBV7-9 and TRBJ1-6; D call uncertain. Between the trimmed V and J ends, which lost 5 bases and 6 bases, there was a span of 5 bases. CDR1 is SEHNR, CDR2 FQNEAQ, per germline (reference sequence). This CDR3 spans 12 amino acids. CDR3 sequence: CASSPSNSPLHF. CDR3 DNA: TGTGCCAGCAGCCCATCTAATTCACCCCTCCACTTT.

This clone was counted many times. This sequence joins TRBV4-1 and TRBJ2-7, with D unclear. There are 13 residues in the CDR3. V lost 4 bases and J lost 3, with 10 bases in between. Germline CDR1 reads MGHRA; CDR2 reads YSYEKL. The CDR3 DNA is TGCGCCAGCAGCCTCGAGGCGAGCTACGAGCAGTACTTC. Its protein product is CASSLEASYEQYF.

V gene TRBV30 combines with J gene TRBJ1-1; D might be TRBD1 (5 bases). This CDR3 is 13 amino acids long. The V end was cut by 2 bases, the J end by 8 bases, with 15 bases between. The germline V gene has CDR1 GTSNPN and CDR2 SVGIG (reference sequence). CDR3 DNA: TGTGCCTGGAGTTTTCGCCAGGGTACGGAAGCTTTCTTT. It specifies CAWSFRQGTEAFF.

The chain couples TRBV19 to TRBJ1-2; D remains unclear. This CDR3 has 13 residues. Trimming took 2 bases from V and 8 from J, leaving 12 bases between them. Germline V lookup: CDR1 LNHDA, CDR2 SQIVND (reference sequence). CDR3 sequence: CASSILIGYGYTF. As DNA, the CDR3 is TGTGCCAGTAGTATACTGATAGGGTACGGCTACACCTTC.

The rearrangement joins TRBV11-2 to TRBJ2-1; D possibly uses TRBD1 or TRBD2 (5 bases each). The CDR3 sequence is 15 residues long. Between the trimmed V and J ends, which lost 6 bases and 4 bases, there was a span of 16 bases. Per the germline V gene, CDR1 is SGHAT and CDR2 is FQNNGV. The CDR3 DNA reads TGTGCCAGCAGGGGGCGGGCGGGCGGATACAATGAGCAGTTCTTC. This gives the protein CASRGRAGGYNEQFF.

This sequence joins TRBV5-4 and TRBJ1-5, with 8 bases aligning to TRBD1. V was clipped by 4 bases and J by 3 bases; unmatched bases: 6. The CDR3 is 15 amino acids. Germline CDR1 is SGHNT and CDR2 is YYREEE (reference sequence). The CDR3 region has the DNA TGTGCCAGCAGCCTCCAGGGGGCGCCCAATCAGCCCCAGCATTTT. Its translation: CASSLQGAPNQPQHF.

The gene calls are TRBV19 and TRBJ2-7; tentative D call: TRBD2 (5 bases). Germline lookup yields CDR1 LNHDA and CDR2 SQIVND (reference sequence). Between the trimmed V and J ends, which lost 5 bases and 3 bases, there was a span of 17 bases. CDR3 length: 15 amino acids. The CDR3: CASSRRHSGGYEQYF. In DNA, the CDR3 is TGTGCCAGTAGTCGCCGACATTCAGGAGGCTACGAGCAGTACTTC.

This clone was found once. The chain is built from TRBV7-9 and TRBJ1-2; D not certain. Germline V CDR1 and CDR2: SEHNR, FQNEAQ (reference sequence). This CDR3 has 14 residues. V was trimmed by 1 base and J by 2 bases, leaving 8 bases between them. In DNA form, the CDR3 reads TGTGCCAGCAGCTTAGAAGCGTCGAACTATGGCTACACCTTC. Protein: CASSLEASNYGYTF.